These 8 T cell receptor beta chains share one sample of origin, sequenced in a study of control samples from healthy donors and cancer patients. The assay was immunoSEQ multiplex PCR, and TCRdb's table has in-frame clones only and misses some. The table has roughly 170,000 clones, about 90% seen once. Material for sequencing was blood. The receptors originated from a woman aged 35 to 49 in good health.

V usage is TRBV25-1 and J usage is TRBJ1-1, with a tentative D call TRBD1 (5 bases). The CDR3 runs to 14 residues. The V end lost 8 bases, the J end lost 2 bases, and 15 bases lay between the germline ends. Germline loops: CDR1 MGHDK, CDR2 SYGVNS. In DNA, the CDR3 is TGTGCCAGCCGCGCGTCCGACAGAAACACTGAAGCTTTCTTT. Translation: CASRASDRNTEAFF.

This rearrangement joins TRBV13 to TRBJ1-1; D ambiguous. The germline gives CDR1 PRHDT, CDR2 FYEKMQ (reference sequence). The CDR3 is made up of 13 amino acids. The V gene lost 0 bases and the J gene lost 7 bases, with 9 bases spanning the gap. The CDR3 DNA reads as TGTGCCAGCAGCTTAGGCGGTTTGGTTGAAGCTTTCTTT. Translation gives CASSLGGLVEAFF.

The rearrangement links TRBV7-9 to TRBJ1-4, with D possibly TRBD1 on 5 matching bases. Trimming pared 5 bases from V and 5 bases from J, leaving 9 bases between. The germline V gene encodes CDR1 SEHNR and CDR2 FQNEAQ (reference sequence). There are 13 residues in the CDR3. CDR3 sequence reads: CASSERGNEKLFF. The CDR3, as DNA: TGTGCCAGCAGCGAACGGGGGAATGAAAAACTGTTTTTT.

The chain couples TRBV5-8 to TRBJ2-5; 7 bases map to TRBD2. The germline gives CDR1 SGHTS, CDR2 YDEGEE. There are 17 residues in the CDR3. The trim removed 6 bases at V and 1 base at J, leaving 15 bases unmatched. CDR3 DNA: TGTGCCAGCACCCAGAGGGAGGGCGTCGCGGGCCAAGAGACCCAGTACTTC. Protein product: CASTQREGVAGQETQYF.

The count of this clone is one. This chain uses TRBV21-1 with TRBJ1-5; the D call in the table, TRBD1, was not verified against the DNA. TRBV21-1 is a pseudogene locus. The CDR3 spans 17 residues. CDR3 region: CASSRGQGRRYNQPQHF. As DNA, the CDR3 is TGTGCCAGCAGCAGGGGACAGGGGAGGCGGTACAATCAGCCCCAGCATTTT.

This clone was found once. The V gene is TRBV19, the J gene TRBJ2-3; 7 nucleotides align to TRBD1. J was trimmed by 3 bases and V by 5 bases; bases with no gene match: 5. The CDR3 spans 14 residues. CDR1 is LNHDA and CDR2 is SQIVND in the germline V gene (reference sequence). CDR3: CASSVNRGTDTQYF. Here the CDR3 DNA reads TGTGCCAGTAGTGTCAACAGGGGAACAGATACGCAGTATTTT.

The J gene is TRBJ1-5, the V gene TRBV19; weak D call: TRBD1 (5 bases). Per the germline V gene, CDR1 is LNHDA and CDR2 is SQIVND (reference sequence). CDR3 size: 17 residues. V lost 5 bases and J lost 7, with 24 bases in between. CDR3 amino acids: CASSEPWGSVEDQPQHF. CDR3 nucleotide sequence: TGTGCCAGTAGTGAGCCGTGGGGGTCCGTGGAGGACCAGCCCCAGCATTTT.

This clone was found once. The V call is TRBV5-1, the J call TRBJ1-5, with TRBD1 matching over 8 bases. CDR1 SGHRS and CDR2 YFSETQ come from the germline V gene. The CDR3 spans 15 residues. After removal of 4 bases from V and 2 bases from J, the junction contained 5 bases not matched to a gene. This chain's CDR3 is CASSATGGGNQPQHF. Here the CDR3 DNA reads TGCGCCAGCAGCGCTACAGGGGGAGGCAATCAGCCCCAGCATTTT. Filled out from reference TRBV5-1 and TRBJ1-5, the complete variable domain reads KAGVTQTPRYLIKTRGQQVTLSCSPISGHRSVSWYQQTPGQGLQFLFEYFSETQRNKGNFPGRFSGRQFSNSRSEMNVSTLELGDSALYLCASSATGGGNQPQHFGDGTRLSIL.